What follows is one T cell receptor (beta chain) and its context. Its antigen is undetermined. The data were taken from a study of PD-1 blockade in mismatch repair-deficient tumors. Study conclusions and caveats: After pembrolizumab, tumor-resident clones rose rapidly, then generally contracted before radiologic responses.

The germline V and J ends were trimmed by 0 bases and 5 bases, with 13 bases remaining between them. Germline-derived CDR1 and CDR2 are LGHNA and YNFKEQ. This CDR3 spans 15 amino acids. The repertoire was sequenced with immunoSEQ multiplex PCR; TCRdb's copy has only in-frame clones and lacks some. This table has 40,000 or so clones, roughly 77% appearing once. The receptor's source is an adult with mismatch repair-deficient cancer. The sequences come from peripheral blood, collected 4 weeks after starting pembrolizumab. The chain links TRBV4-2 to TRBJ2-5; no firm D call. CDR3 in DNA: TGTGCCAGCAGCCAAGAAAATGGGGTTGGGGAGACCCAGTACTTC. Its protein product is CASSQENGVGETQYF.